Listed below are T cell receptor beta chains from one sample, sequenced in a study of CD8 T cells in ankylosing spondylitis. TCRdb analysed the 5' RACE reads with MiXCR anew, one entry per CDR3 protein. The sample has some 220,000 distinct CDR3 sequences, about 7.3% seen once; the top ten hold approximately 14%. What was sequenced was blood, either unsorted or a sorted T cell fraction (not recorded which). Source of these receptors: a male donor with ankylosing spondylitis. Each CDR3 is given with its conserved first and last residue. D genes are given only for firm matches. Size is omitted from some rows. Given values are once, few, many or a class for expanded clones.

clone_size: few
v_call: TRBV20-1
d_call: .
j_call: TRBJ1-6
cdr3_aa: CSARAGYNSPLHF
cdr3_nt: TGCAGTGCTAGAGCGGGGTATAATTCACCCCTCCACTTT

clone_size: few
v_call: TRBV6-1
d_call: .
j_call: TRBJ2-2
cdr3_aa: CASSLAGELVAGELFF
cdr3_nt: TGTGCCAGCAGTCTAGCCGGCGAACTCGTTGCCGGGGAGCTGTTTTTT

clone_size: many
v_call: TRBV11-2
d_call: TRBD1
j_call: TRBJ1-2
cdr3_aa: CASSLGRDRAGYTF
cdr3_nt: TGTGCCAGCAGCTTGGGGAGAGACAGGGCTGGCTACACCTTC

clone_size: many
v_call: TRBV7-6
d_call: TRBD2
j_call: TRBJ2-1
cdr3_aa: CASSPRASGNNEQFF
cdr3_nt: TGTGCCAGCAGCCCTCGGGCTAGCGGGAACAATGAGCAGTTCTTC

clone_size: many
v_call: TRBV20-1
d_call: .
j_call: TRBJ2-7
cdr3_aa: CSARGRSTYEQYF
cdr3_nt: TGCAGTGCTAGGGGGCGTTCGACCTACGAGCAGTACTTC

clone_size: many
v_call: TRBV11-2
d_call: TRBD2
j_call: TRBJ2-3
cdr3_aa: CASSLEGTSGVSTDTQYF
cdr3_nt: TGTGCCAGCAGCTTAGAGGGGACTAGCGGGGTTAGCACAGATACGCAGTATTTT

clone_size: many
v_call: TRBV4-2
d_call: .
j_call: TRBJ2-2
cdr3_aa: CASSQDRGPGELFF
cdr3_nt: TGTGCCAGCAGCCAAGATCGGGGACCCGGGGAGCTGTTTTTT

clone_size: .
v_call: TRBV12-5
d_call: TRBD1
j_call: TRBJ2-1
cdr3_aa: CASGLDGQGRNEQFF
cdr3_nt: TGTGCTAGTGGTTTGGACGGACAGGGAAGGAATGAGCAGTTCTTC

clone_size: .
v_call: TRBV27
d_call: TRBD1
j_call: TRBJ2-1
cdr3_aa: CASRSTGYDEQFF
cdr3_nt: TGTGCCAGCAGATCGACAGGGTATGATGAGCAGTTCTTC

clone_size: once
v_call: TRBV4-1
d_call: .
j_call: TRBJ2-2
cdr3_aa: CASISKEGTTGELFF
cdr3_nt: TGCGCCAGCATCTCAAAAGAGGGTACGACCGGGGAGCTGTTTTTT

clone_size: many
v_call: TRBV5-1
d_call: .
j_call: TRBJ2-7
cdr3_aa: CASSGGTTYEQYF
cdr3_nt: TGCGCCAGCAGCGGCGGGACAACCTACGAGCAGTACTTC

clone_size: .
v_call: TRBV15
d_call: .
j_call: TRBJ2-5
cdr3_aa: CATSPGTLGSQYF
cdr3_nt: TGTGCCACCTCGCCGGGGACCCTGGGGTCCCAGTACTTC

clone_size: many
v_call: TRBV20-1
d_call: .
j_call: TRBJ1-2
cdr3_aa: CSARFYGYTF
cdr3_nt: TGCAGTGCTAGATTCTATGGCTACACCTTC

clone_size: .
v_call: TRBV19
d_call: .
j_call: TRBJ2-7
cdr3_aa: CASSENSYEQYF
cdr3_nt: TGTGCCAGTAGTGAGAACTCCTACGAGCAGTACTTC

clone_size: .
v_call: TRBV20-1
d_call: TRBD2
j_call: TRBJ2-7
cdr3_aa: CSARDLRLAGTYEQYF
cdr3_nt: TGCAGTGCTAGAGATCTCCGTCTAGCGGGAACCTACGAGCAGTACTTC

clone_size: many
v_call: TRBV7-9
d_call: TRBD2
j_call: TRBJ2-1
cdr3_aa: CASSSRDGAGGNEQFF
cdr3_nt: TGTGCCAGCAGCTCCCGGGACGGAGCGGGGGGCAATGAGCAGTTCTTC

clone_size: many
v_call: TRBV6-1
d_call: TRBD1
j_call: TRBJ2-7
cdr3_aa: CASSPDTRGPRDEQYF
cdr3_nt: TGTGCCAGCAGTCCCGATACCAGGGGGCCTAGGGACGAGCAGTACTTC

clone_size: .
v_call: TRBV6-2/TRBV6-3
d_call: .
j_call: TRBJ2-2
cdr3_aa: CASSYIGQIGGELFF
cdr3_nt: TGTGCCAGCAGCTACATCGGACAGATCGGCGGGGAGCTGTTTTTT

clone_size: many
v_call: TRBV4-3
d_call: .
j_call: TRBJ2-7
cdr3_aa: CASSQVGRSYEQYF
cdr3_nt: TGCGCCAGCAGCCAAGTGGGGCGCTCCTACGAGCAGTACTTC

clone_size: few
v_call: TRBV28
d_call: .
j_call: TRBJ2-1
cdr3_aa: CASSLQISHSNEQFF
cdr3_nt: TGTGCCAGCAGTTTGCAGATATCCCATTCAAATGAGCAGTTCTTC

clone_size: many
v_call: TRBV15
d_call: TRBD1
j_call: TRBJ1-1
cdr3_aa: CATSAPGTEAAAFF
cdr3_nt: TGTGCCACCAGCGCCCCCGGGACAGAGGCTGCAGCTTTCTTT

clone_size: many
v_call: TRBV7-9
d_call: TRBD1
j_call: TRBJ1-1
cdr3_aa: CASSFPTGFAEAFF
cdr3_nt: TGTGCCAGCAGCTTTCCGACAGGGTTTGCTGAAGCTTTCTTT

clone_size: few
v_call: TRBV9
d_call: TRBD1
j_call: TRBJ1-4
cdr3_aa: CASSVGDSANEKLFF
cdr3_nt: TGTGCCAGCAGCGTAGGGGACAGCGCTAATGAAAAACTGTTTTTT

clone_size: few
v_call: TRBV12-3/TRBV12-4
d_call: TRBD2
j_call: TRBJ2-1
cdr3_aa: CASSRSAGGDDEQFF
cdr3_nt: TGTGCCAGCAGCCGCTCGGCGGGGGGGGATGATGAGCAGTTCTTC

clone_size: .
v_call: TRBV4-3
d_call: .
j_call: TRBJ2-3
cdr3_aa: CASSQEMTDDTQYF
cdr3_nt: TGCGCCAGCAGCCAAGAAATGACCGACGATACGCAGTATTTT

clone_size: few
v_call: TRBV5-1
d_call: .
j_call: TRBJ2-5
cdr3_aa: CASSFVIDIPETQYF
cdr3_nt: TGCGCCAGCAGTTTCGTGATCGACATTCCGGAGACCCAGTACTTC

clone_size: many
v_call: TRBV6-2/TRBV6-3
d_call: .
j_call: TRBJ2-2
cdr3_aa: CASSYEGRPHTGELFF
cdr3_nt: TGTGCCAGCAGTTACGAAGGGAGGCCCCACACCGGGGAGCTGTTTTTT

clone_size: many
v_call: TRBV5-1
d_call: .
j_call: TRBJ2-3
cdr3_aa: CASLLGDTQYF
cdr3_nt: TGCGCCAGCCTCTTGGGTGATACGCAGTATTTT

clone_size: many
v_call: TRBV5-5
d_call: .
j_call: TRBJ1-2
cdr3_aa: CASSFDSRNYGYTF
cdr3_nt: TGTGCCAGCAGCTTCGACAGTCGTAACTATGGCTACACCTTC

clone_size: .
v_call: TRBV11-3
d_call: TRBD2
j_call: TRBJ2-1
cdr3_aa: CASKLAGGSNEQFF
cdr3_nt: TGTGCCAGCAAACTAGCGGGAGGATCTAATGAGCAGTTCTTC

clone_size: many
v_call: TRBV29-1
d_call: .
j_call: TRBJ2-1
cdr3_aa: CSGGYNEQFF
cdr3_nt: TGCAGCGGGGGTTACAATGAGCAGTTCTTC

clone_size: many
v_call: TRBV5-5
d_call: TRBD2
j_call: TRBJ2-1
cdr3_aa: CASSTGTSVGNEQFF
cdr3_nt: TGTGCCAGCAGCACCGGGACTAGTGTAGGCAATGAGCAGTTCTTC

clone_size: many
v_call: TRBV6-6
d_call: .
j_call: TRBJ2-1
cdr3_aa: CASGGGLGNEQFF
cdr3_nt: TGTGCCAGCGGTGGCGGGTTGGGGAATGAGCAGTTCTTC

clone_size: many
v_call: TRBV7-9
d_call: .
j_call: TRBJ1-4
cdr3_aa: CASSLKQGTNEKLFF
cdr3_nt: TGTGCCAGCAGCTTAAAACAGGGAACTAATGAAAAACTGTTTTTT

clone_size: many
v_call: TRBV6-2/TRBV6-3
d_call: .
j_call: TRBJ2-2
cdr3_aa: CASSDGRLTGNTGELFF
cdr3_nt: TGTGCCAGCAGTGACGGCCGGTTGACAGGGAACACCGGGGAGCTGTTTTTT

clone_size: .
v_call: TRBV29-1
d_call: .
j_call: TRBJ2-5
cdr3_aa: CSVEHYETQYF
cdr3_nt: TGCAGCGTCGAACACTACGAGACCCAGTACTTC

clone_size: medium-sized
v_call: TRBV6-2/TRBV6-3
d_call: .
j_call: TRBJ2-3
cdr3_aa: CASSYSLADTQYF
cdr3_nt: TGTGCCAGCAGTTACTCCTTGGCAGATACGCAGTATTTT

clone_size: many
v_call: TRBV12-3/TRBV12-4
d_call: TRBD1
j_call: TRBJ2-1
cdr3_aa: CASSTRTGSNEQFF
cdr3_nt: TGTGCCAGCAGCACAAGGACAGGGAGTAATGAGCAGTTCTTC

clone_size: many
v_call: TRBV29-1
d_call: TRBD1
j_call: TRBJ1-1
cdr3_aa: CSVVYWDSMNTEAFF
cdr3_nt: TGCAGCGTTGTATATTGGGACAGTATGAACACTGAAGCTTTCTTT

clone_size: few
v_call: TRBV4-3
d_call: .
j_call: TRBJ1-2
cdr3_aa: CASSNTGSNYGYTF
cdr3_nt: TGCGCCAGCAGCAATACAGGGTCAAACTATGGCTACACCTTC

clone_size: many
v_call: TRBV7-9
d_call: .
j_call: TRBJ1-2
cdr3_aa: CASSLPIQGHRGYGYTF
cdr3_nt: TGTGCCAGCAGCTTACCGATCCAGGGACACAGAGGCTATGGCTACACCTTC